These T cell receptor beta chains were read from a single sample in a study of blood T cell repertoires in COVID-19. Profiling relied on immunoSEQ multiplex PCR, and the TCRdb table lists in-frame clones only, not all of them. The table has roughly 260,000 clones, around 85% seen once. The sequenced sample consisted of PBMCs or T cells enriched from blood (not recorded which). These receptors came from a woman between 50 and 59 years old who had recovered from COVID-19. Each CDR3 is given with its conserved first and last residue. D genes are given only for firm matches. Clone size is stated in some rows and not others, as once, few, many or a class when expanded.

>few|TRBJ1-2|NA|TRBV15
TGTGCCACCAGCAGACCCCTGAGTGGCTACACCTTC
CATSRPLSGYTF
>NA|TRBJ2-1|TRBD2|TRBV3-1/TRBV3-2
TGTGCCAGCAGCCAAGACGCGGGAGACTACAATGAGCAGTTCTTC
CASSQDAGDYNEQFF
>NA|TRBJ1-1|NA|TRBV29-1
TGCAGCGTTCCCTGGGGGCGGGAGAGGGACACTGAAGCTTTCTTT
CSVPWGRERDTEAFF
>NA|TRBJ2-6|NA|TRBV19
TGTGCCAGTAGCTGGCGGGCTAGCTCTGGGGCCAACGTCCTGACTTTC
CASSWRASSGANVLTF
>few|TRBJ1-2|NA|TRBV6-1
TGTGCCAGCAGTGATCCAGGGCTGGGCTACACCTTC
CASSDPGLGYTF
>few|TRBJ2-1|NA|TRBV10-1
TGCGCCAGCAGCGTATCCGGGTTTGTGGATGAGCAGTTCTTC
CASSVSGFVDEQFF
>NA|TRBJ2-5|TRBD1|TRBV7-8
TGTGCCAGCAGCTCCACGATGGGGAGGACAGGGGAGACCCAGTACTTC
CASSSTMGRTGETQYF
>NA|TRBJ2-2|NA|TRBV9
TGTGCCAGCAGCCTCGGACAGTACACCGGGGAGCTGTTTTTT
CASSLGQYTGELFF
>NA|TRBJ1-2|NA|TRBV9
TGTGCCAGCGAGTCTAACTATGGCTACACCTTC
CASESNYGYTF
>NA|TRBJ2-7|TRBD1|TRBV25-1
TGTGCCACCACAGGGGACTCCTACGAGCAGTACTTC
CATTGDSYEQYF
>NA|TRBJ2-1|NA|TRBV7-8
TGTGCCAGCAGCTTCAGGACTGACTCCTACAATGAGCAGTTCTTC
CASSFRTDSYNEQFF
>NA|TRBJ2-2|NA|TRBV19
TGTGCCAGTAGTCGCCCCCCACAGGGCGGGGAGCTGTTTTTT
CASSRPPQGGELFF
>NA|TRBJ2-1|TRBD2|TRBV29-1
TGCAGCCCATTAGCGGGAGAGGGCAATGAGCAGTTCTTC
CSPLAGEGNEQFF
>NA|TRBJ2-3|TRBD2|TRBV24-1
TGTGCCACCAGGGGACTAGTTCCCGATACGCAGTATTTT
CATRGLVPDTQYF
>NA|TRBJ2-1|TRBD2|TRBV19
TGTGCCACCAAAAGGACTAGTATACTAGGAGGGGATGAGCAGTTCTTC
CATKRTSILGGDEQFF
>NA|TRBJ2-7|NA|TRBV28
TGTGCCAGCAGTTTCCCCAGCGCCTACGAGCAGTACTTC
CASSFPSAYEQYF
>NA|TRBJ2-3|TRBD2|TRBV5-1
TGCGCCAGCAGCTTGGGACTAGCGGGAAGAAGGGGCACAGATACGCAGTATTTT
CASSLGLAGRRGTDTQYF
>NA|TRBJ2-2|NA|TRBV5-1
TGCGCCAGCAGCCTCGAGGTAAACACCGGGGAGCTGTTTTTT
CASSLEVNTGELFF
>once|TRBJ1-4|NA|TRBV15
TGTGCCACCAGCAGAGATTTATTTGGTCGGGAAAAACTGTTTTTT
CATSRDLFGREKLFF
>NA|TRBJ2-3|NA|TRBV27
TGTGCCAGCAGTTTAGGTTCGGGATTTGGCACAGATACGCAGTATTTT
CASSLGSGFGTDTQYF
>NA|TRBJ2-7|TRBD2|TRBV28
TGTGCCAGCAGTTTGAGCGGGAGTTACTACGAGCAGTACTTC
CASSLSGSYYEQYF
>few|TRBJ1-1|NA|TRBV24-1
TGTGCCACCAGTGATAACGGGGTTGAAGCTTTCTTT
CATSDNGVEAFF
>NA|TRBJ2-1|TRBD1|TRBV6-1
TGTGCCAGCAGTGAGGGACAGGGACGGGCCCGGAATGAGCAGTTCTTC
CASSEGQGRARNEQFF
>NA|TRBJ1-2|NA|TRBV11-2
TGTGCCAGCAGCTTAGGGGCTACCTATGGCTACACCTTC
CASSLGATYGYTF
>NA|TRBJ2-2|NA|TRBV4-2
TGTGCCAGCAGCCCACCCCCGGGACACCCTACAAACACCGGGGAGCTGTTTTTT
CASSPPPGHPTNTGELFF
>NA|TRBJ2-7|NA|TRBV28
TGTGCCAGCGGAAGTGGTAGCGGCTACGAGCAGTACTTC
CASGSGSGYEQYF
>NA|TRBJ1-1|NA|TRBV19
TGTGCCAGTAGTATGGGGGCGAACACTGAAGCTTTCTTT
CASSMGANTEAFF
>NA|TRBJ2-7|TRBD2|TRBV28
TGTGCCAGCCGTAGCGGGAGCTCCTACGAGCAGTACTTC
CASRSGSSYEQYF
>NA|TRBJ1-2|TRBD1|TRBV7-9
TGTGCCAGCAGCTCATCAGGGGGCCTGAACTATGGCTACACCTTC
CASSSSGGLNYGYTF
>NA|TRBJ2-2|NA|TRBV6-2/TRBV6-3
TGTGCCACCAGCCCGGGGACACCTTTGGGAACCGGGGAGCTGTTTTTT
CATSPGTPLGTGELFF
>NA|TRBJ1-3|TRBD1|TRBV30
TGTGCCTGGAGTGGACAGGGGCCAAACTCTGGAAACACCATATATTTT
CAWSGQGPNSGNTIYF
>NA|TRBJ1-2|TRBD1|TRBV29-1
TGCAGCGCAGGACAGGGGGGACGTGGCTACACCTTC
CSAGQGGRGYTF
>NA|TRBJ1-5|TRBD1|TRBV28
TGTGCCAGCAGTTTGGTACGACAGGGGAGCAATCAGCCCCAGCATTTT
CASSLVRQGSNQPQHF
>once|TRBJ1-6|TRBD1|TRBV7-6
TGTGCCAGCAGCGATGCGACAGGGGGATCACCCCTCCACTTT
CASSDATGGSPLHF
>NA|TRBJ2-1|NA|TRBV19
TGTGCCAGTAGTCCGATTCGGGGTGAGCAGTTCTTC
CASSPIRGEQFF